This T cell receptor (beta chain) was profiled in a study of graft-versus-host responses after intestinal transplantation. Study as a whole: Recipients obtained multivisceral, liver-intestinal, or isolated intestinal transplants.

A note on this clone: An end of the junction differs from the germline gene, which may be a read error.

Some clones are missing from TCRdb's copy, which holds only in-frame ones; the method was immunoSEQ multiplex PCR. The sample consists of about 9,300 clones, under 95% of them appearing once. CDR1 is SGHDT, CDR2 YYEEEE, per germline. The CDR3 extends over 15 amino acids. The receptor was derived from a human patient who received an intestinal transplant, so some T cells may come from the graft donor. The chain employs TRBV5-6 and TRBJ2-2; D perhaps matches TRBD2 (5 bases). The sequencing used PBMCs, collected just over 42 days after intestinal transplant. The CDR3 loop is CASSLIPGNTGKLFF. The CDR3 region has the DNA TGTGCCAGCAGCTTGATTCCGGGGAACACCGGGAAGCTGTTTTTT.